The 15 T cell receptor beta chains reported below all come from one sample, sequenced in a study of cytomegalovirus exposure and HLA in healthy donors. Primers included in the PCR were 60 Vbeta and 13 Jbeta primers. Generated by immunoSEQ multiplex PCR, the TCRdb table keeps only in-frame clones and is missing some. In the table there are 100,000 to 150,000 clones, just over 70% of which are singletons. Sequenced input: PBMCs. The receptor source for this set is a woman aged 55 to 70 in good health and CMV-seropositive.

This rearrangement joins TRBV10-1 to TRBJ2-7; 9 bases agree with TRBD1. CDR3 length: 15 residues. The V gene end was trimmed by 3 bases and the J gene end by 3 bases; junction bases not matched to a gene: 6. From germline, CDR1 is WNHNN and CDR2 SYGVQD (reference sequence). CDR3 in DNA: TGCGCCAGCAGTGACACCGGGACAGGGATCTACGAGCAGTACTTC. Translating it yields CASSDTGTGIYEQYF.

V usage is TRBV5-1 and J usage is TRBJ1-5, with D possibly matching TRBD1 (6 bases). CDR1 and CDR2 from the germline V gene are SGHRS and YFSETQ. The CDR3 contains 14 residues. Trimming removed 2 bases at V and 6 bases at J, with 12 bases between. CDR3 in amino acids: CASSLRQVGQPQHF. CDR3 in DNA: TGCGCCAGCAGCTTACGACAGGTGGGTCAGCCCCAGCATTTT.

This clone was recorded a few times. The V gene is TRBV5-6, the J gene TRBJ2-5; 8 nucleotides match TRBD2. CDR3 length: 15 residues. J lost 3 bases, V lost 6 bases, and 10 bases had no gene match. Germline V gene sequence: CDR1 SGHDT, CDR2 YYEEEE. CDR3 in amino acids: CASNRRRGAEETQYF. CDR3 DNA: TGTGCCAGCAACCGCCGGCGGGGGGCCGAAGAGACCCAGTACTTC.

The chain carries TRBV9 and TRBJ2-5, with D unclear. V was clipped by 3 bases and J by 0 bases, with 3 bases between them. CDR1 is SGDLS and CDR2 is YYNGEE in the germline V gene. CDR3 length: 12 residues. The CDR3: CASSANQETQYF. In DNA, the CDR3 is TGTGCCAGCAGCGCCAACCAAGAGACCCAGTACTTC. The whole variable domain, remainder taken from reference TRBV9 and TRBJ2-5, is DSGVTQTPKHLITATGQRVTLRCSPRSGDLSVYWYQQSLDQGLQFLIQYYNGEERAKGNILERFSAQQFPDLHSELNLSSLELGDSALYFCASSANQETQYFGPGTRLLVL.

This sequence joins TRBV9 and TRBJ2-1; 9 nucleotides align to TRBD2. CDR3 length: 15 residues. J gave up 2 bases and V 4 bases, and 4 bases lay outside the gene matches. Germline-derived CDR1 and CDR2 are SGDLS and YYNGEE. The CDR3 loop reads CASSPERGAYNEQFF. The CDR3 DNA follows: TGTGCCAGCAGCCCCGAGCGGGGGGCCTACAATGAGCAGTTCTTC.

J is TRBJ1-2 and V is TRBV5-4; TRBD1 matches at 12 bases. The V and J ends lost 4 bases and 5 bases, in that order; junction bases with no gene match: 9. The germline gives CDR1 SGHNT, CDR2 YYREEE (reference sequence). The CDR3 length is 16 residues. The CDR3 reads CASSTGQGAVEYGYTF. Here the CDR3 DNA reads TGTGCCAGCAGCACGGGACAGGGGGCAGTTGAATATGGCTACACCTTC.

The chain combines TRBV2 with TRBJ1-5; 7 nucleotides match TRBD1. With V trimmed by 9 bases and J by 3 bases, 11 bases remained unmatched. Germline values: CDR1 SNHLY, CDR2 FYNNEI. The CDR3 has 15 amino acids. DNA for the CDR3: TGTGCCAGTACTCAGGGGGGATCTGACAATCAGCCCCAGCATTTT. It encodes CASTQGGSDNQPQHF.

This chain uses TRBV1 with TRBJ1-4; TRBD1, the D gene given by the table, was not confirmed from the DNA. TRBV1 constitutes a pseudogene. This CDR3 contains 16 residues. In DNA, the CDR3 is TGCACCAGCAGCCAAGAGGGGCGGACAGGGGGGAACAAACTGTTTTTT. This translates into CTSSQEGRTGGNKLFF.

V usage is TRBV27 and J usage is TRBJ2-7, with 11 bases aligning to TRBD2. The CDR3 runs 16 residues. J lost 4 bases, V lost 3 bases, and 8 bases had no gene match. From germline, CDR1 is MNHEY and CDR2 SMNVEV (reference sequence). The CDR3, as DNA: TGTGCCAGCAGTTTGTATGGTAGCGGGGGGGAGTACGAGCAGTACTTC. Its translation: CASSLYGSGGEYEQYF.

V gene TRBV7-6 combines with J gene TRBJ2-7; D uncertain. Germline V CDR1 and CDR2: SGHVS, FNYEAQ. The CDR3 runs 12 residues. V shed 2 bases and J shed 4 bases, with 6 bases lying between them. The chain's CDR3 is CASSLYSYEQYF. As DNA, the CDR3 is TGTGCCAGCAGCTTATACAGTTACGAGCAGTACTTC. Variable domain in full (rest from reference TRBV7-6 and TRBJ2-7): GAGVSQSPRYKVTKRGQDVALRCDPISGHVSLYWYRQALGQGPEFLTYFNYEAQQDKSGLPNDRFSAERPEGSISTLTIQRTEQRDSAMYRCASSLYSYEQYFGPGTRLTVT.

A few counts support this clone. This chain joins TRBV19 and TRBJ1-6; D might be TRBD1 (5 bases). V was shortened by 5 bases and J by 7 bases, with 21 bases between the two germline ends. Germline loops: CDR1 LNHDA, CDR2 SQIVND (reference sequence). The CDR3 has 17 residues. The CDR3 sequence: CASSRGRGRYNNSPLHF. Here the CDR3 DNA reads TGTGCCAGTAGTCGGGGGAGGGGCCGATATAACAATTCACCCCTCCACTTT.

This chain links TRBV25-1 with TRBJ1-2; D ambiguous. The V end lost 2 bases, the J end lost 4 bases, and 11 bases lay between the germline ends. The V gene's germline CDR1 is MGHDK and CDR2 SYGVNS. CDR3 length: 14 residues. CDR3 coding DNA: TGTGCCAGCAGTGAAGGGAGGAGCACCTATGGCTACACCTTC. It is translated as CASSEGRSTYGYTF.

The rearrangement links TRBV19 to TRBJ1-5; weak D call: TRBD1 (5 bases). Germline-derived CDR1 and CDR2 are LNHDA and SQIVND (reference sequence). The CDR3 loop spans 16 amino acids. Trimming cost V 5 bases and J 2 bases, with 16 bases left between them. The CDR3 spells CASSPGTGTGNQPQHF. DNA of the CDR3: TGTGCCAGTAGTCCAGGGACGGGGACTGGCAATCAGCCCCAGCATTTT.

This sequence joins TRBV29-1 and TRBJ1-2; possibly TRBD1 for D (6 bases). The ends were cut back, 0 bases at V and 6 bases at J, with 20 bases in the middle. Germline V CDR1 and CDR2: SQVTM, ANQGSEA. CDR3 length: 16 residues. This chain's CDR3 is CSVEDRRRGGLHGYTF. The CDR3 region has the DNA TGCAGCGTTGAAGATCGAAGGAGGGGGGGGCTTCATGGCTACACCTTC.

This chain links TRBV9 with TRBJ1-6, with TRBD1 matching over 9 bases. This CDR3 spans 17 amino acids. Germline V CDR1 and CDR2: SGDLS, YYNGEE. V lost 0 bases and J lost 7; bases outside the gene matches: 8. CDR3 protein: CASSVGGGTGSNSPLHF. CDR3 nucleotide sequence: TGTGCCAGCAGCGTAGGGGGGGGGACAGGGTCCAATTCACCCCTCCACTTT.